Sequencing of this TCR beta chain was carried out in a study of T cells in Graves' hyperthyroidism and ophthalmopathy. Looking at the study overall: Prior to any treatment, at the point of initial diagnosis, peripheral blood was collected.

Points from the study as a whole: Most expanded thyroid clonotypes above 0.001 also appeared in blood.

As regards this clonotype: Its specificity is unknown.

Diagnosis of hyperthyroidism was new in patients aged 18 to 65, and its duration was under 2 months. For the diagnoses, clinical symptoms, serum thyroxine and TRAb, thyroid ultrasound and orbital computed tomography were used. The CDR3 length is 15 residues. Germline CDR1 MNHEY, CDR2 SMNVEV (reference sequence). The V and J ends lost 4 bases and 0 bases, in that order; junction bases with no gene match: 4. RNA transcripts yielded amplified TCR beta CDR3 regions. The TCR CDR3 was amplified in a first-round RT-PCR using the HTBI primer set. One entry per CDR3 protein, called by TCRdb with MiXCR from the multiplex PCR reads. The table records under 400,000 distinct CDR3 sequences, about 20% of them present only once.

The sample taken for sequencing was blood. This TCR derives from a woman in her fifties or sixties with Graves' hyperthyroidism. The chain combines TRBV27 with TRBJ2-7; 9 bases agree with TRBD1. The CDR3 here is CASSSGTGSSYEQYF. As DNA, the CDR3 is TGTGCCAGCAGTTCCGGGACAGGGTCCTCCTACGAGCAGTACTTC.